This entry lists 14 T cell receptor beta chains sequenced from one sample in a study of shared clonotypes between healthy human individuals. Profiled with immunoSEQ multiplex PCR; TCRdb holds only in-frame clones, not every one. The sample has approximately 2,200,000 clones, just over 90% seen once. Selected positively for CCR7 and CD45RO-negative, naive CD8 cells excluded terminally differentiated effector memory CD45RA+ cells. Sequenced material: naive CD8+ T cells from PBMCs. The receptors originated from a man younger than 30 in good health. Some clones in this sample may be carry-over from other donors' samples.

The rearrangement joins TRBV2 to TRBJ2-1; D remains ambiguous. Trimming shortened V by 4 bases and J by 0 bases, and 19 bases separated the two germline ends. The V gene's germline CDR1 is SNHLY and CDR2 FYNNEI. This CDR3 is 18 amino acids long. Written as DNA, the CDR3 is TGTGCCAGCAGTGTAAACCCCACGGTTACAGTCTCCTACAATGAGCAGTTCTTC. This gives the protein CASSVNPTVTVSYNEQFF. Full variable domain (rest looked up from reference TRBV2 and TRBJ2-1): EPEVTQTPSHQVTQMGQEVILRCVPISNHLYFYWYRQILGQKVEFLVSFYNNEISEKSEIFDDQFSVERPDGSNFTLKIRSTKLEDSAMYFCASSVNPTVTVSYNEQFFGPGTRLTVL.

The V call is TRBV4-2, the J call TRBJ2-3; D is perhaps TRBD1 (5 bases). The CDR3 runs 14 residues. Germline-derived CDR1 and CDR2 are LGHNA and YNFKEQ. Trimming stripped 4 bases from V and 3 bases from J, with 11 bases between. CDR3 DNA: TGTGCCAGCAGCCCCAGGGAAAATACAGATACGCAGTATTTT. Translating it yields CASSPRENTDTQYF.

The CDR3 protein is CASSFLQGREQYF. For the CDR3, the DNA is TGTGCCAGCAGTTTTTTACAGGGAAGGGAGCAGTACTTC. This sequence joins TRBV27 and TRBJ2-7; a weak D match, TRBD1 (6 bases). The length of the CDR3 is 13 residues. Germline lookup yields CDR1 MNHEY and CDR2 SMNVEV (reference sequence). V lost 3 bases to trimming and J lost 7 bases, with 13 bases between them.

Note on this clone: Other nucleotide sequences in the sample specify the same CDR3. The chain links TRBV28 to TRBJ2-1; TRBD2 is a possible D gene (5 bases). With 2 bases removed from V and 8 bases from J, the gap between germline ends came to 7 bases. There are 12 residues in the CDR3. Germline lookup yields CDR1 MDHEN and CDR2 SYDVKM. CDR3 protein: CASSLAGDEQFF. The CDR3, as DNA: TGTGCCAGCAGTTTAGCCGGGGATGAGCAGTTCTTC.

This chain uses TRBV9 with TRBJ2-5, with 8 bases aligning to TRBD1. The CDR3 totals 16 residues. V lost 3 bases, J lost 1 base, and 8 bases stayed unmatched. CDR1 and CDR2 (germline): SGDLS, YYNGEE. CDR3 amino acids: CASSAGTGDFQETQYF. The CDR3 coding sequence is TGTGCCAGCAGCGCCGGGACAGGTGATTTCCAAGAGACCCAGTACTTC.

This chain joins TRBV9 and TRBJ2-1, with a possible D match to TRBD2 (5 bases). This CDR3 has 15 amino acids. The germline V gene has CDR1 SGDLS and CDR2 YYNGEE. V dropped 0 bases and J dropped 9 bases, with 16 bases sitting between them. The CDR3: CASSVARGLGTEQFF. CDR3 DNA: TGTGCCAGCAGCGTAGCTCGCGGGTTGGGTACTGAGCAGTTCTTC.

In nucleotides, the CDR3 is TGTGCCAGCGGACCTCTATCCTTTAACTATGGCTACACCTTC. The encoded protein is CASGPLSFNYGYTF. The chain recombines TRBV27 with TRBJ1-2; D remains unclear. V lost 8 bases, J lost 1 base, and 14 bases lay in between. CDR1 is MNHEY and CDR2 is SMNVEV in the germline V gene (reference sequence). The CDR3 has 14 residues.

CDR3 loop: CASSLYRRETQYF. DNA of the CDR3: TGTGCCAGCAGTCTCTACCGGCGGGAGACCCAGTACTTC. The chain couples TRBV6-6 to TRBJ2-5, with D unclear. Between the trimmed V and J ends, which lost 5 bases and 5 bases, there was a span of 12 bases. This CDR3 spans 13 amino acids. Germline-derived CDR1 and CDR2 are MNHNY and SVGAGI (reference sequence).

This chain links TRBV28 with TRBJ2-7; D is ambiguous. Germline V gene data show CDR1 as MDHEN and CDR2 as SYDVKM. With 5 bases removed from V and 2 bases from J, the gap between germline ends came to 13 bases. The CDR3 length is 14 residues. This chain's CDR3 is CASSNTDQTYEQYF. CDR3 nucleotides: TGTGCCAGCAGTAACACGGACCAGACCTACGAGCAGTACTTC.

This clone was counted once. This chain links TRBV6-1 with TRBJ1-1, with a possible D match to TRBD1 (6 bases). Trimming pared 0 bases from V and 5 bases from J, leaving 19 bases between. The CDR3 sequence is 17 residues long. Germline V gene sequence: CDR1 MNHNS, CDR2 SASEGT. The CDR3 DNA follows: TGTGCCAGCAGTGAAGCCCGTCGAGGGGGGGAGGGTACTGAAGCTTTCTTT. Translation: CASSEARRGGEGTEAFF.

This clone was found once. The rearrangement uses TRBV27 and TRBJ2-1, with D unresolved. There are 17 residues in the CDR3. V lost 1 base and J lost 16, with 29 bases in between. The germline gives CDR1 MNHEY, CDR2 SMNVEV (reference sequence). The CDR3 loop is CASSLYSGRGVPPGDFF. The CDR3 DNA is TGTGCCAGCAGTTTATATTCAGGTCGTGGTGTCCCTCCTGGTGATTTCTTC.

This clone is a singleton in its sample. This same CDR3 is encoded by further DNA sequences in the sample. The chain is built from TRBV28 and TRBJ2-7; 9 bases are shared with TRBD1. The germline CDR1 and CDR2 sequences are MDHEN and SYDVKM. This CDR3 contains 14 residues. Germline trimming cut 2 bases from V and 4 bases from J; bases unmatched to any gene: 3. CDR3 nucleotides: TGTGCCAGCAGTTTAAGTGGACAGGGGTACGAGCAGTACTTC. It is translated as CASSLSGQGYEQYF.

V and J are TRBV6-6 and TRBJ1-4; perhaps TRBD1 as D (6 bases). Looked up from germline, CDR1 is MNHNY and CDR2 is SVGAGI (reference sequence). This CDR3 spans 15 amino acids. V was trimmed by 6 bases and J by 2 bases, leaving 13 bases between them. CDR3 in DNA: TGTGCCAGCAGCTCTGGGGGCCGTACTAATGAAAAACTGTTTTTT. It translates to CASSSGGRTNEKLFF.

DNA for the CDR3: TGTGCCAGCAGCTTAGCGGGACAGGGTTCCTACGAGCAGTACTTC. Its translation: CASSLAGQGSYEQYF. The chain is built from TRBV7-2 and TRBJ2-7; 9 bases are a match to TRBD1. The CDR3 spans 15 residues. J gave up 1 base and V 0 bases, and 1 base lay outside the gene matches. Germline CDR1 is SGHTA and CDR2 is FQGNSA.